The following is a T cell receptor (beta chain) sequence with its context. The data belong to a study of OX40 agonist ivuxolimab in advanced cancers. The CDR3 totals 13 residues. Trimming stripped 2 bases from V and 3 bases from J, with 7 bases between. From germline, CDR1 is KGHSH and CDR2 LQKENI. Drawing of blood for sampling happened at baseline, at cycle 4 day 1, and at cycle 7 day 1. Profiled with immunoSEQ multiplex PCR; TCRdb holds only in-frame clones, not every one. The sample lists about 58,000 clones, approximately 89% occurring once. This rearrangement joins TRBV18 to TRBJ1-2; the D gene is possibly TRBD1 (5 bases). The clonotype originates from an adult with an advanced solid tumor such as melanoma, head and neck, liver or kidney cancer. This sample comprised CD4+ or CD8+ T cells sorted from blood, obtained in a trial of the OX40 agonist ivuxolimab. CDR3 nucleotides: TGTGCCAGCTCACCAGGGGGGGACTATGGCTACACCTTC. It translates to CASSPGGDYGYTF.